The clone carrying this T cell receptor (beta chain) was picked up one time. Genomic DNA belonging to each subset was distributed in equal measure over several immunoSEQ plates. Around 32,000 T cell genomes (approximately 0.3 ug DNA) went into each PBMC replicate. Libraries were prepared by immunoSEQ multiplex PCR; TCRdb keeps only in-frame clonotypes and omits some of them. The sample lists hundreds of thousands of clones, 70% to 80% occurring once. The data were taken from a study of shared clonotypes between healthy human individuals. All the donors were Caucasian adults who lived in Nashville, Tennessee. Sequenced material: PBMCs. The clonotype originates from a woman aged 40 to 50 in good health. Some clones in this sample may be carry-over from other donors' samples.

The CDR3 loop is CASSESRGAYNEQFF. CDR3 sequence (DNA): TGCGCCAGCAGTGAGTCTAGGGGAGCCTACAATGAGCAGTTCTTC. The V call is TRBV10-1, the J call TRBJ2-1; either TRBD1 or TRBD2 may fit D (5 bases each). The CDR3 contains 15 residues. V was clipped by 0 bases and J by 2 bases, with 8 bases between them. Per germline, CDR1 WNHNN and CDR2 SYGVQD (reference sequence).